Shown below are 12 T cell receptor beta chains from a single sample sequenced in a study of cytomegalovirus exposure and HLA in healthy donors. Libraries were prepared by immunoSEQ multiplex PCR; TCRdb keeps only in-frame clonotypes and omits some of them. This table holds about 110,000 clones, around 90% found once. Material for sequencing was PBMCs. These receptors were obtained from a woman between 18 and 30 years old in good health and CMV-seronegative.

The V gene is TRBV29-1, the J gene TRBJ2-3, with a possible D match to TRBD1 (6 bases). This CDR3 region has 13 residues. Germline V gene lookup returns CDR1 SQVTM and CDR2 ANQGSEA. The chain's CDR3 is CSYRVGVGDTQYF. The CDR3 coding sequence is TGCAGTTACAGGGTGGGGGTAGGAGATACGCAGTATTTT.

This chain connects TRBV19 to TRBJ2-7, with TRBD2 matching over 7 bases. CDR3 size: 14 residues. V lost 3 bases to trimming and J lost 5 bases; unmatched junction nucleotides: 7. Germline CDR1 is LNHDA and CDR2 is SQIVND (reference sequence). CDR3 sequence (DNA): TGTGCCAGTAGTATCACCGGGGGGACCAACGAGCAGTACTTC. It specifies CASSITGGTNEQYF.

The J gene is TRBJ2-7, the V gene TRBV11-1; 8 nucleotides line up with TRBD1. Losses at the gene ends were 4 bases for V and 2 bases for J; bases not matched to a gene: 10. Germline CDR1 reads SGHAT; CDR2 reads FQDESV (reference sequence). CDR3 length: 16 amino acids. The DNA for the CDR3 is TGTGCCAGCAGCTCCGGGACAGGCCCCGGGGCCTACGAGCAGTACTTC. Amino acids: CASSSGTGPGAYEQYF.

The chain employs TRBV4-1 and TRBJ2-1, with 9 bases fitting TRBD2. CDR1 and CDR2 (germline): MGHRA, YSYEKL. The CDR3 spans 15 residues. Losses at the gene ends were 5 bases for V and 7 bases for J; bases not matched to a gene: 9. The CDR3, as DNA: TGCGCCAGCAGCATCTTAGCGGGAGAAAGTAATGAGCAGTTCTTC. Amino acid sequence: CASSILAGESNEQFF.

The chain employs TRBV7-9 and TRBJ1-1; TRBD1 aligns across 9 bases. The junction had 14 bases not matched to a gene; V was cut back by 6 bases and J by 3 bases. Germline CDR1 SEHNR, CDR2 FQNEAQ (reference sequence). The length of the CDR3 is 17 residues. CDR3 in DNA: TGTGCCAGCAGTAGTCCCTTGAGGGACAGGGCGGACACTGAAGCTTTCTTT. Protein product: CASSSPLRDRADTEAFF.

For the CDR3, the DNA is TGTGCCAGTAGTCCTCGACCGGGACTAACTAATGAAAAACTGTTTTTT. Protein sequence: CASSPRPGLTNEKLFF. The chain links TRBV19 to TRBJ1-4, with D possibly matching TRBD1 (5 bases). The germline CDR1 and CDR2 sequences are LNHDA and SQIVND (reference sequence). The CDR3 is 16 residues long. V lost 5 bases and J lost 1, with 14 bases in between.

The chain uses TRBV28 and TRBJ1-1, with 7 bases fitting TRBD1. The germline V gene encodes CDR1 MDHEN and CDR2 SYDVKM. This CDR3 is built from 13 residues. The junction had 10 bases not matched to a gene; V was cut back by 5 bases and J by 10 bases. The CDR3 region is CASSLPDRDGAFF. The CDR3 DNA reads TGTGCCAGCAGTCTCCCCGACAGGGACGGAGCTTTCTTT.

The CDR3 spells CASNPSGATYEQYF. The CDR3 nucleotides read TGTGCCAGCAACCCTAGCGGTGCGACCTACGAGCAGTACTTC. The V gene is TRBV28, the J gene TRBJ2-7, with 7 bases that match TRBD2. The CDR3 is made up of 14 amino acids. J gave up 2 bases and V 7 bases, and 8 bases lay outside the gene matches. Germline assignment: CDR1 MDHEN and CDR2 SYDVKM. The full variable domain, completed using reference TRBV28 and TRBJ2-7, is DVKVTQSSRYLVKRTGEKVFLECVQDMDHENMFWYRQDPGLGLRLIYFSYDVKMKEKGDIPEGYSVSREKKERFSLILESASTNQTSMYLCASNPSGATYEQYFGPGTRLTVT.

The chain uses TRBV11-2 and TRBJ2-3; 12 nucleotides align to TRBD2. In germline, CDR1 is SGHAT, CDR2 FQNNGV. The CDR3 sequence is 17 residues long. The junction had 9 bases not matched to a gene; V was cut back by 5 bases and J by 3 bases. In DNA, the CDR3 is TGTGCCAGCAGCCACCGCCGGACTAGCGGGGATACAGATACGCAGTATTTT. It specifies CASSHRRTSGDTDTQYF. Full variable domain (rest looked up from reference TRBV11-2 and TRBJ2-3): EAGVAQSPRYKIIEKRQSVAFWCNPISGHATLYWYQQILGQGPKLLIQFQNNGVVDDSQLPKDRFSAERLKGVDSTLKIQPAKLEDSAVYLCASSHRRTSGDTDTQYFGPGTRLTVL.

This chain connects TRBV15 to TRBJ2-1, with D possibly being TRBD2 (5 bases). Trimming cost V 4 bases and J 6 bases, with 7 bases left between them. The germline gives CDR1 LNHNV, CDR2 YYDKDF (reference sequence). This CDR3 region has 12 residues. The CDR3 sequence is CATSKDSNEQFF. The CDR3 coding sequence is TGTGCCACCAGCAAGGACTCCAATGAGCAGTTCTTC.

This clone is a singleton in its sample. This sequence joins TRBV28 and TRBJ2-1, with 11 bases that match TRBD2. CDR1 is MDHEN and CDR2 is SYDVKM in the germline V gene. Unmatched junction bases numbered 6, after V lost 3 bases and J lost 8 bases. CDR3 length equals 15 residues. This CDR3 is CASSFSSGRSDEQFF. CDR3 DNA sequence: TGTGCCAGCAGTTTTTCTAGCGGGAGGTCCGATGAGCAGTTCTTC.

The table lists this clone with a count of one. V and J are TRBV6-1 and TRBJ1-2, with TRBD1 matching 10 bases. V lost 6 bases to trimming and J lost 3 bases; unmatched junction nucleotides: 7. This CDR3 region has 15 residues. CDR1 and CDR2 (germline): MNHNS, SASEGT. CDR3 protein: CASRGGTGVYYGYTF. CDR3 nucleotides: TGTGCCAGCAGGGGGGGGACAGGGGTTTACTATGGCTACACCTTC.